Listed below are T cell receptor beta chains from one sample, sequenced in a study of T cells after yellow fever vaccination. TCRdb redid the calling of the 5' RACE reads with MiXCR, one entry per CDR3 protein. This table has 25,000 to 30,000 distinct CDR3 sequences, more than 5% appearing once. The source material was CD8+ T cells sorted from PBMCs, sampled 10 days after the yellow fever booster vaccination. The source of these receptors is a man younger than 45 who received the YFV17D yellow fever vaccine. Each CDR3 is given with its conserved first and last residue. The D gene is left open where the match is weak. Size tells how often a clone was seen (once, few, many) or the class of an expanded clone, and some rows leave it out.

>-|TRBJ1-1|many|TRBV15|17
CATSRVQGSYWDTEAFF
TGTGCCACCAGCAGAGTACAGGGCTCCTACTGGGACACTGAAGCTTTCTTT
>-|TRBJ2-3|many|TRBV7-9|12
CASSERADTQYF
TGTGCCAGCAGCGAGCGGGCAGATACGCAGTATTTT
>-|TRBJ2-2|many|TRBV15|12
CATSRGAGELFF
TGTGCCACCAGCAGAGGAGCCGGGGAGCTGTTTTTT
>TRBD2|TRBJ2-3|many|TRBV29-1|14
CSALLAGSTDTQYF
TGCAGCGCCCTCCTAGCGGGAAGCACAGATACGCAGTATTTT
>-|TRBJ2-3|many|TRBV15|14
CATSREAPPDTQYF
TGTGCCACCAGCAGAGAGGCCCCCCCAGATACGCAGTATTTT
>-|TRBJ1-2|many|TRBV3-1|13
CASSQDSNYGYTF
TGTGCCAGCAGCCAAGACAGTAACTATGGCTACACCTTC
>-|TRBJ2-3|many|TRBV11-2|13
CASSFPRADTQYF
TGTGCCAGCAGCTTCCCCCGGGCAGATACGCAGTATTTT
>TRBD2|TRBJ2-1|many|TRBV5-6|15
CASSSSGAFWNEQFF
TGTGCCAGCAGCTCTAGCGGTGCCTTCTGGAATGAGCAGTTCTTC
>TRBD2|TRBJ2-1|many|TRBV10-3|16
CAISGFNSGGNNEQFF
TGTGCCATCAGTGGGTTTAATAGCGGGGGAAACAATGAGCAGTTCTTC
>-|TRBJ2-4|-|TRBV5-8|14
CASSLASAIDIQYF
TGTGCCAGCAGCTTGGCGTCCGCAATAGACATTCAGTACTTC
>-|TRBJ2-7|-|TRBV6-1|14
CASSTSGYSYEQYF
TGTGCCAGCAGTACGTCAGGGTACTCCTACGAGCAGTACTTC
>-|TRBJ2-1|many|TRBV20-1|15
CSASHSGLSVDEQFF
TGCAGTGCTAGTCACTCCGGGCTGAGTGTCGATGAGCAGTTCTTC
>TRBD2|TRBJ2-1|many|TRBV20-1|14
CSATTSGILNEQFF
TGCAGTGCAACGACTAGCGGGATTTTAAATGAGCAGTTCTTC
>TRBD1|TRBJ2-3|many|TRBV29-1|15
CSVEDLQGRIDTQYF
TGCAGCGTTGAAGACCTACAGGGGAGAATAGATACGCAGTATTTT
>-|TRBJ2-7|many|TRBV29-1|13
CSVEGKEGYEQYF
TGCAGCGTGGAGGGTAAGGAGGGTTACGAGCAGTACTTC
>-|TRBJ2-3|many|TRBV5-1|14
CASRSASDTDTQYF
TGCGCCAGCAGGTCGGCTAGCGACACAGATACGCAGTATTTT
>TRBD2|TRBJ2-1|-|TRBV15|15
CATSRVAGEGNEQFF
TGTGCCACCAGCAGAGTTGCGGGAGAGGGCAATGAGCAGTTCTTC
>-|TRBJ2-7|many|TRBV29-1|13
CSESRTHSYEQYF
TGCAGCGAATCGAGGACGCATTCCTACGAGCAGTACTTC
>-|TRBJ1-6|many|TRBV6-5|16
CASSYSLAGSNSPLHF
TGTGCCAGCAGTTACTCGCTGGCGGGGTCTAATTCACCCCTCCACTTT
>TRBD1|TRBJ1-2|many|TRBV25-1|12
CASSSQGYGYTF
TGTGCCAGCAGTTCACAGGGGTATGGCTACACCTTC
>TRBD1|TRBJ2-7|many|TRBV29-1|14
CSALGTGYRYEQYF
TGCAGCGCCCTGGGGACAGGGTATCGCTACGAGCAGTACTTC
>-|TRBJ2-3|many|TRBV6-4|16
CASSVSLEGGVDTQYF
TGTGCCAGCAGTGTTAGCCTGGAAGGAGGTGTGGATACGCAGTATTTT
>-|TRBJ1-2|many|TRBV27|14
CASSLLRGSLSYTF
TGTGCCAGCAGTTTACTTAGGGGGTCCCTGAGCTACACCTTC
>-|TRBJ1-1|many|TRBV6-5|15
CASSGYREGGTEAFF
TGTGCCAGCAGCGGCTACAGGGAAGGGGGCACTGAAGCTTTCTTT
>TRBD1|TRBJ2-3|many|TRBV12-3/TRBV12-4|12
CASGPGTATQYF
TGTGCCAGCGGCCCCGGGACAGCTACGCAGTATTTT
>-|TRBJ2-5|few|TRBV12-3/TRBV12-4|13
CASSFLRAETQYF
TGTGCCAGCAGTTTTTTGAGGGCAGAGACCCAGTACTTC
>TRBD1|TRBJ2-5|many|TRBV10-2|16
CASSEWGQGAFETQYF
TGCGCCAGCAGTGAGTGGGGACAGGGGGCATTTGAGACCCAGTACTTC
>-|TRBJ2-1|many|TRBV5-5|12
CASSLSGNEQFF
TGTGCCAGCAGCTTGTCTGGGAATGAGCAGTTCTTC
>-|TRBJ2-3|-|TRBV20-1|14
CSARVAGSTDTQYF
TGCAGTGCTAGAGTCGCAGGGTCCACAGATACGCAGTATTTT
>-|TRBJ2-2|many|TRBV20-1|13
CSARPTISGELFF
TGCAGTGCTAGACCGACAATTTCTGGGGAGCTGTTTTTT
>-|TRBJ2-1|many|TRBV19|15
CASSVVPTSHNEQFF
TGTGCCAGTAGTGTGGTACCGACATCCCACAATGAGCAGTTCTTC
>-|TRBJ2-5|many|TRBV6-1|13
CASMTAAQETQYF
TGTGCCAGCATGACGGCAGCACAAGAGACCCAGTACTTC
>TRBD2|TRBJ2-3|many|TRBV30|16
CAWGDRGLAVTDTQYF
TGTGCCTGGGGGGATCGGGGACTAGCGGTAACAGATACGCAGTATTTT
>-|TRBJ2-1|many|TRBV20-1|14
CSADNTSPVNEQFF
TGCAGTGCGGACAATACTAGTCCCGTCAATGAGCAGTTCTTC
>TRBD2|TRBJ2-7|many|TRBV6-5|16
CASSYSASGSLDEQYF
TGTGCCAGCAGTTACTCGGCTAGCGGGAGTTTGGACGAGCAGTACTTC
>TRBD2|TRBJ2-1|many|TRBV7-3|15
CASSLMAGGYNEQFF
TGTGCCAGCAGCTTAATGGCGGGAGGTTACAATGAGCAGTTCTTC
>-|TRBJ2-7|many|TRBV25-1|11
CASGRAYEQYF
TGTGCCAGCGGGCGGGCTTACGAGCAGTACTTC
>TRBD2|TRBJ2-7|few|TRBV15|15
CATSPARSGRYEQYF
TGTGCCACCAGTCCCGCGCGGAGCGGGAGGTACGAGCAGTACTTC
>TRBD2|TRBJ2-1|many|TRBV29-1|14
CSVPSGRPYDEQFF
TGCAGCGTCCCGAGCGGGAGGCCCTATGATGAGCAGTTCTTC
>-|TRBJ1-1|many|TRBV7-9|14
CASNSVGRETEAFF
TGTGCCAGCAACTCGGTGGGGAGAGAGACTGAAGCTTTCTTT
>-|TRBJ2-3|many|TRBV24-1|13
CATSAGWADTQYF
TGTGCCACCAGTGCCGGGTGGGCAGATACGCAGTATTTT
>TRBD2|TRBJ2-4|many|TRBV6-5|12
CASSPGGNIQYF
TGTGCCAGCAGCCCCGGGGGGAACATTCAGTACTTC
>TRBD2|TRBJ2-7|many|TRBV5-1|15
CASSLELAGAYEQYF
TGCGCCAGCAGCTTGGAACTAGCGGGGGCCTACGAGCAGTACTTC
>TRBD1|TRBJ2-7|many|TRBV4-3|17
CASSQGVLGQSSYEQYF
TGCGCCAGCAGCCAAGGCGTATTGGGACAGAGCTCCTACGAGCAGTACTTC
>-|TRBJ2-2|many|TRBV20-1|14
CSACLTSGTGELFF
TGCAGTGCTTGCCTTACTAGTGGCACCGGGGAGCTGTTTTTT
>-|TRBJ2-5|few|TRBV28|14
CASSLVPTVETQYF
TGTGCCAGCAGTTTGGTCCCGACTGTAGAGACCCAGTACTTC